These T cell receptor beta chains were read from a single sample in a study of CXCR3-negative and CXCR3-positive naive CD8 T cells. TCRdb reworked the 5' RACE reads into one entry per CDR3 protein, no DNA. Its table lists approximately 5,000 distinct CDR3 sequences. The sequencing input was naive CXCR3- CD8+ T cells from blood. These TCRs come from a human donor in good health. Some clones in this sample may be carry-over from other donors' samples. Both conserved end residues are part of each CDR3. Clone size is not always given. Where it is, it says once, few, many or a class for expanded clones.

abundance: medium-sized
j_gene: TRBJ2-7
v_gene: TRBV20-1
CDR3aa: CSAREQGGYEQYF

abundance: .
j_gene: TRBJ2-1
v_gene: TRBV6-2/TRBV6-3
CDR3aa: CASSFSGLTYNEQFF

abundance: .
j_gene: TRBJ2-7
v_gene: TRBV29-1
CDR3aa: CSVEEPGQGYEQYF

abundance: .
j_gene: TRBJ2-7
v_gene: TRBV12-3/TRBV12-4
CDR3aa: CASSFAGSGGYF

abundance: .
j_gene: TRBJ2-3
v_gene: TRBV29-1
CDR3aa: CSVLGSGRASSPDTQYF

abundance: medium-sized
j_gene: TRBJ2-1
v_gene: TRBV7-8
CDR3aa: CASSHLGREVSYNEQFF

abundance: .
j_gene: TRBJ2-7
v_gene: TRBV5-1
CDR3aa: CASSFGTADEQYF

abundance: .
j_gene: TRBJ1-1
v_gene: TRBV29-1
CDR3aa: CSGSDREAEAFF

abundance: .
j_gene: TRBJ2-1
v_gene: TRBV12-3/TRBV12-4
CDR3aa: CASKNPRRRNEQFF

abundance: .
j_gene: TRBJ2-3
v_gene: TRBV2
CDR3aa: CASSDQASSTDTQYF

abundance: .
j_gene: TRBJ2-7
v_gene: TRBV14
CDR3aa: CASSQDPGQGYEQYF

abundance: .
j_gene: TRBJ1-5
v_gene: TRBV13
CDR3aa: CASSLGQGSQPQHF

abundance: .
j_gene: TRBJ1-2
v_gene: TRBV29-1
CDR3aa: CSVLLSYGYTF

abundance: medium-sized
j_gene: TRBJ2-2
v_gene: TRBV20-1
CDR3aa: CSARRAGELFF

abundance: medium-sized
j_gene: TRBJ2-7
v_gene: TRBV29-1
CDR3aa: CSVVTSRGEQYF

abundance: .
j_gene: TRBJ2-7
v_gene: TRBV9
CDR3aa: CASSPSRGTEQYF

abundance: medium-sized
j_gene: TRBJ2-5
v_gene: TRBV15
CDR3aa: CATSKVSQETQYF

abundance: medium-sized
j_gene: TRBJ2-1
v_gene: TRBV2
CDR3aa: CASSSPHIRLAENYNEQFF

abundance: medium-sized
j_gene: TRBJ2-5
v_gene: TRBV21-1
CDR3aa: CASSSERRRGGRYQETQYF

abundance: .
j_gene: TRBJ2-2
v_gene: TRBV29-1
CDR3aa: CSGLAPNTGELFF

abundance: .
j_gene: TRBJ2-7
v_gene: TRBV6-5
CDR3aa: CASTGTGGLTYEQYF

abundance: .
j_gene: TRBJ2-1
v_gene: TRBV25-1
CDR3aa: CASSEKTYNEQFF

abundance: medium-sized
j_gene: TRBJ1-6
v_gene: TRBV7-2
CDR3aa: CASSSGPYNSPLHF

abundance: .
j_gene: TRBJ1-1
v_gene: TRBV6-9
CDR3aa: CASSYPTGLAFF

abundance: .
j_gene: TRBJ1-2
v_gene: TRBV29-1
CDR3aa: CSVGVLGYGYTF

abundance: large
j_gene: TRBJ1-5
v_gene: TRBV5-1
CDR3aa: CASSLGASAGQPQHF

abundance: medium-sized
j_gene: TRBJ2-1
v_gene: TRBV14
CDR3aa: CASSQDRVSTVNEQFF

abundance: medium-sized
j_gene: TRBJ2-3
v_gene: TRBV6-2/TRBV6-3
CDR3aa: CASRTPTGESTDTQYF

abundance: medium-sized
j_gene: TRBJ1-1
v_gene: TRBV7-2
CDR3aa: CASSLGPGDTEAFF

abundance: .
j_gene: TRBJ2-3
v_gene: TRBV4-3
CDR3aa: CASSQMGTGSTDTQYF

abundance: medium-sized
j_gene: TRBJ2-3
v_gene: TRBV2
CDR3aa: CASSSRTLLAGAYREAQYF

abundance: .
j_gene: TRBJ1-1
v_gene: TRBV4-1
CDR3aa: CASSQVSGMNTEAFF